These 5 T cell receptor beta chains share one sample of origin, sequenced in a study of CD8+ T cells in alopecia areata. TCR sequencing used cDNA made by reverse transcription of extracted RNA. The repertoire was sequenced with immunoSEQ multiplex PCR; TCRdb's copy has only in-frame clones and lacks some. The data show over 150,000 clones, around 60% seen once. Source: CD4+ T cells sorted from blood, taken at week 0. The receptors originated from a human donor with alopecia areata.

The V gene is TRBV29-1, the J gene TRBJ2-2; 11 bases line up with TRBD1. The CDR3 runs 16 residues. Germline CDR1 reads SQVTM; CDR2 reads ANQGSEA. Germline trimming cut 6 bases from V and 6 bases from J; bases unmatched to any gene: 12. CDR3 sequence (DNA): TGCAGCGTGGCGACCGGGACAGGGGGGTCGGCCGGGGAGCTGTTTTTT. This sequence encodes CSVATGTGGSAGELFF.

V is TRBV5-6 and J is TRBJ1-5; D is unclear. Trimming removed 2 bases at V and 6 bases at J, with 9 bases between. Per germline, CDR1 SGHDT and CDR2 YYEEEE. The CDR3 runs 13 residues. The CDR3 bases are TGTGCCAGCAGCTTAGAGGGAACTCAGCCCCAGCATTTT. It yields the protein CASSLEGTQPQHF.

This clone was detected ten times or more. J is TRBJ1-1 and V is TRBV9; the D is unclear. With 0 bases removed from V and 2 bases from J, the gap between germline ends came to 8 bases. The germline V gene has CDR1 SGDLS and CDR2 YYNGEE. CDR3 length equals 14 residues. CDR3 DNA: TGTGCCAGCAGCGTAGGGCGTCATAACACTGAAGCTTTCTTT. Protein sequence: CASSVGRHNTEAFF.

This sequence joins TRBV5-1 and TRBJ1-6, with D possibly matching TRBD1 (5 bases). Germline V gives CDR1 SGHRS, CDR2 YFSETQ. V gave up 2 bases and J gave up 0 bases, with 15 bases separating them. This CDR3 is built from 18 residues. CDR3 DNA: TGCGCCAGCAGCTTCCGGGACCCATCAAGCTCCTATAATTCACCCCTCCACTTT. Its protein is CASSFRDPSSSYNSPLHF.

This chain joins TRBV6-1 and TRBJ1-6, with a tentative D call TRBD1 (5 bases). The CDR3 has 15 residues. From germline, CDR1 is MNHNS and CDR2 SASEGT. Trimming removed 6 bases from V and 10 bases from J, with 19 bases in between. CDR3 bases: TGTGCCAGCAGGCCGATGACGGTGGGGGAATCACCCCTCCACTTT. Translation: CASRPMTVGESPLHF.